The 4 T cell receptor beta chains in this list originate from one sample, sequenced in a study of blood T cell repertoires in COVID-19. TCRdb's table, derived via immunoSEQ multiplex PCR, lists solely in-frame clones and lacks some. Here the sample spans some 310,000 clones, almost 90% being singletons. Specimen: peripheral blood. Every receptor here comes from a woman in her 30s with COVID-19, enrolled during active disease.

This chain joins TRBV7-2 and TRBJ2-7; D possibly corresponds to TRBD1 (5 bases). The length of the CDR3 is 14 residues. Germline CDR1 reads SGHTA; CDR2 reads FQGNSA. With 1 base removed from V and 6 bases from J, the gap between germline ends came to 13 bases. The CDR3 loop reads CASSLGGQPLEQYF. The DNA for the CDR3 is TGTGCCAGCAGCTTAGGAGGACAACCCCTCGAGCAGTACTTC. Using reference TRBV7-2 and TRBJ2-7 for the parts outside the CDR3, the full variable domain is GAGVSQSPSNKVTEKGKDVELRCDPISGHTALYWYRQSLGQGLEFLIYFQGNSAPDKSGLPSDRFSAERTGGSVSTLTIQRTQQEDSAVYLCASSLGGQPLEQYFGPGTRLTVT.

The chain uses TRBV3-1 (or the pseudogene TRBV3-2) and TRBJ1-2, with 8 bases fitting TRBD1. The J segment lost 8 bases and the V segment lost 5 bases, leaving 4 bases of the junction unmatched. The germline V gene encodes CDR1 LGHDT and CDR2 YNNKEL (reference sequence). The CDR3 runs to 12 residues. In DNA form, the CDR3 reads TGTGCCAGCAGCTATCGACAGGGGGGCTACACCTTC. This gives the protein CASSYRQGGYTF.

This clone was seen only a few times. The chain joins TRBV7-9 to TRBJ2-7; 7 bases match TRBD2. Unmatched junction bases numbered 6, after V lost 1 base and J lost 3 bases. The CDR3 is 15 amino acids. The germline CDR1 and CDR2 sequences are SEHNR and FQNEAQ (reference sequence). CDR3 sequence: CASSLGEGPYYEQYF. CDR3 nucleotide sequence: TGTGCCAGCAGCTTAGGGGAGGGCCCCTACTACGAGCAGTACTTC. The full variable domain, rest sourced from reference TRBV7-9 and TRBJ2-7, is DTGVSQNPRHKITKRGQNVTFRCDPISEHNRLYWYRQTLGQGPEFLTYFQNEAQLEKSRLLSDRFSAERPKGSFSTLEIQRTEQGDSAMYLCASSLGEGPYYEQYFGPGTRLTVT.

In DNA, the CDR3 is TGTGCCAGCAGAGCCGGGACAGACCATGGCTACACCTTC. Protein sequence: CASRAGTDHGYTF. The rearrangement links TRBV2 to TRBJ1-2; 7 nucleotides match TRBD1. The CDR3 runs to 13 residues. V lost 6 bases and J lost 6; bases outside the gene matches: 7. Germline CDR1 and CDR2: SNHLY and FYNNEI.